The clone carrying this T cell receptor (beta chain) came up a few times. The target antigen is unknown. The CDR3 length is 12 residues. Germline V gene sequence: CDR1 LNHNV, CDR2 YYDKDF (reference sequence). With 5 bases removed from V and 3 bases from J, the gap between germline ends came to 7 bases. The source of the sample is a study of CD8 T cells in ankylosing spondylitis. Points from the study as a whole: Significant enrichment of disease-linked clones was reported in matched ankylosing spondylitis synovial fluid.

MiXCR, run by TCRdb on the 5' RACE reads, gives a single entry per CDR3 protein. The sample shows 290,000 or so distinct CDR3 sequences, less than 25% of them seen only once. Source material: blood, either unsorted or a sorted T cell fraction (not recorded which). This receptor was taken from a female donor with ankylosing spondylitis or in good health (not recorded which). The V call is TRBV15, the J call TRBJ2-5; D unresolved. The CDR3 here is CATSVYKETQYF. Written as DNA, the CDR3 is TGTGCCACCAGCGTTTATAAAGAGACCCAGTACTTC. The whole variable domain, remainder taken from reference TRBV15 and TRBJ2-5, is DAMVIQNPRYQVTQFGKPVTLSCSQTLNHNVMYWYQQKSSQAPKLLFHYYDKDFNNEADTPDNFQSRRPNTSFCFLDIRSPGLGDTAMYLCATSVYKETQYFGPGTRLLVL.